This T cell receptor beta chain was observed in a study of blood T cell repertoires in COVID-19. Assay: immunoSEQ multiplex PCR; the TCRdb copy retains only in-frame clones and omits some. The repertoire holds some 200,000 clones, with approximately 79% as singletons. V was trimmed by 4 bases and J by 7 bases, leaving 10 bases between them. This CDR3 region has 12 residues. The clonotype originates from a woman in her sixties with acute COVID-19. Sequencing used PBMCs or T cells enriched from blood (not recorded which). The chain combines TRBV12-3 or TRBV12-4 with TRBJ1-1; no definite D call. Here the CDR3 DNA reads TGTGCCAGCAGTTCCGACTCGGTTGAAGCTTTCTTT. Translated, it gives CASSSDSVEAFF.